This TCR beta chain emerged from a study of cytomegalovirus exposure and HLA in healthy donors. The V segment lost 2 bases and the J segment 0 bases; nucleotides outside the gene matches: 6. This CDR3 is 17 amino acids long. The germline V gene encodes CDR1 MDHEN and CDR2 SYDVKM. The PCR contained 60 Vbeta and 13 Jbeta primers. Libraries were prepared by immunoSEQ multiplex PCR; TCRdb keeps only in-frame clonotypes and omits some of them. Of over 250,000 clones in the sample, 72% were seen once. This sequence joins TRBV28 and TRBJ2-1; the match to TRBD2 covers 8 bases. Sequenced sample: PBMCs. This TCR was recovered from a female donor in good health and CMV-seronegative. The CDR3 loop is CASSLRTSGNSYNEQFF. The CDR3 bases are TGTGCCAGCAGTTTAAGAACTAGCGGTAACTCCTACAATGAGCAGTTCTTC. The full variable domain, completed using reference TRBV28 and TRBJ2-1, is DVKVTQSSRYLVKRTGEKVFLECVQDMDHENMFWYRQDPGLGLRLIYFSYDVKMKEKGDIPEGYSVSREKKERFSLILESASTNQTSMYLCASSLRTSGNSYNEQFFGPGTRLTVL.